This T cell receptor (beta chain) was captured by sequencing in a study of cytomegalovirus exposure and HLA in healthy donors (dated by TCRdb to about 2017). As for the study more broadly: An earlier analysis of some 620 of the donors reported about 300 Gb of sequence data and approximately 120 million unique TCR beta sequences obtained from about 179 million T cells. Approximately 300 gigabases of sequencing data and around 80 million unique TCR sequences made up an early release that covered several hundred HLA-typed donors. In a later genetic analysis, genome-wide SNP genotypes for about 65% of the roughly 670 donors were used, and that subset was treated as a discovery cohort. Several DR-DQ haplotypes were treated as single units for association and clustering because of strong linkage in the cohort. The T cell repertoires of 666 subjects were profiled by immunosequencing and related to cytomegalovirus serostatus. In addition to the first cohort of 650 to 750 subjects, a separate validation cohort of over 90 different subjects was used. In the later analysis, no new phenotypic data were used to find candidate immune exposures; instead, reliance was placed on TCR beta sequences and their occurrence across donors. All discovery cohort repertoires had been generated on a single sequencing platform. Donor age, sex, ethnicity and CMV serostatus were compiled together with the repertoire data. Typing coverage varied by locus: roughly 629-640 donors for A, B, C, DRB1 and DQB1; about 520 for DQA1; 606 for DPA1; approximately 490 for DPB1. HLA typing included class I and class II loci at four-digit resolution. On average, roughly 240,000 unique TCR beta nucleotide sequences were sequenced per donor among 398 genotyped donors of the cohort, with around 19% of those sequences being non-productive. The study aimed to test whether signatures of past pathogen exposure could be identified by cataloging public T cell receptors. In an earlier analysis of a few hundred of the donors, high-throughput TCR beta sequencing was used to judge whether each TCR beta V gene segment behaved as functional or pseudogenic. In a later analysis, previously published TCR beta repertoires from about 670 donors were re-analyzed and high-resolution HLA genotyping was added so that TCR occurrence patterns could be studied. Of the 300 to 500 genotyped donors, approximately 80% were placed in the genetic ancestry cluster associated with self-reported Caucasian donors. To predict cytomegalovirus infection status, the study brought together high-throughput TCR immunosequencing, statistical association of individual TCRs with disease status, and machine learning. Study-wide findings and limitations: In a later analysis, the rate of TCR association differed among HLA loci, with DRB1 alleles having the most associated TCRs and HLA-C alleles having the fewest. In a later analysis, HLA-associated TCR beta chains showed more clonal expansion and lower generation probabilities than non-associated chains that were equally common. The presence/absence analyses assumed that sequencing depth was roughly uniform across donors, and that assumption may not be true. For the cohort, immune exposure information was limited to CMV serostatus. Across donors, most TCR sequences were observed very rarely, whereas some public TCRs were present in many individuals. Compared with the roughly 600-donor mean, donors in an Asian-associated ancestry cluster had fewer N-insertions in productive TCRs, according to a later genetic analysis. Because counts were too low, seventeen rarely observed V segments, including chromosome 9 orphons, were left out of the earlier analysis of some 640 of the donors. A cluster of highly shared sequence variants was judged likely to represent a technical artifact of the sequencing pipeline. A further reported finding was that TCR beta sequences accurately predicted the HLA-A and HLA-B alleles for most subjects in the first cohort. Specific HLA alleles were associated with about 17,000 TCR beta sequences at a false discovery rate of 0.05 in a later analysis. According to the authors, the approach could potentially be generalized to other disease states and immunological phenotypes. An earlier analysis of several hundred of the donors showed that most TCR beta V segments appeared in productive rearrangements either about 90% or about 30% of the time, which broadly matched IMGT annotations. The classifier was reported to diagnose cytomegalovirus status with high specificity and sensitivity in both the original and validation cohorts. Only TCR beta chains were sequenced in this cohort, and the absence of alpha or paired-chain data limited detectable features. According to a later analysis, parvovirus B19, influenza, CMV and Epstein-Barr virus appeared linked to several top co-occurrence clusters. Assigning TCR associations to individual alleles was difficult when HLA alleles, especially DR and DQ, strongly co-occurred. The study gave a list of 150 to 200 TCR beta chains associated with cytomegalovirus. A later analysis found that most CMV-associated TCR beta chains appeared HLA-restricted, with HLA associations seemingly driven largely by CMV exposure. Correlated functional status among segregating V segments might be attributable to linkage disequilibrium, but an unknown experimental factor could not be ruled out. In a later genetic analysis, a missense DCLRE1C variant was associated with V-gene and J-gene trimming of TCR beta chains, and the association was replicated in an independent cohort. Because some donors lacked HLA typing at each locus, the association tests relied only on the typed subset. Because the 87-base-pair reads could not distinguish some IMGT-functional V segments, including TRBV6-2 and TRBV6-3, those segments were excluded. In vitro tests confirmed that a few of the cytomegalovirus-associated TCR beta chains recognize cytomegalovirus antigens.

Library preparation employed the immunoSEQ multiplex PCR assay. A mixture of 60 forward primers for TCR Vbeta segments and 13 reverse primers for TCR Jbeta segments was used in the multiplex PCR. Amplification of the CDR3 region of rearranged TCR beta genes was performed with a multiplex PCR assay on genomic DNA. The amplified TCR beta libraries were sequenced on the Illumina HiSeq System as 87-base-pair reads. The study's processing was this. A later analysis counted some 74 million unique TCR beta chains across the 666 repertoires, and 9.5 million to 11 million of these chains were shared by at least two donors. Raw reads were error-corrected and collapsed into unique sequences with a nearest-neighbor algorithm that merged closely related sequences to remove PCR and sequencing errors. To assign V, D and J gene segments, CDR3 sequences were aligned to IMGT reference sequences. For a sequence to be retained, at least a six-nucleotide match to both a V gene segment and a J gene segment was required. Rearrangements were called productive when the CDR3 lacked stop codons and stayed in frame with V and J; all others were non-productive. CDR3 was defined by IMGT convention, running from the second conserved V-encoded cysteine to the conserved J-encoded phenylalanine. In an earlier analysis of roughly 610 of the donors, sequences lacking an unambiguous match to a single V gene segment were excluded. An earlier analysis of a few hundred of the donors classified V segments as functional when productive rearrangements were above 56.7% and as segregating when the standard deviation between donors was above 5%. A statistical classification framework was developed to diagnose cytomegalovirus status using the catalog of TCR beta chain sequences. In a later analysis, V and J genes were assigned by comparing TCR nucleotide sequences against IMGT/GENE-DB human TR gene sequences. Using the TCRdist pipeline, a later analysis assigned CDR3 sequences along with most-parsimonious VDJ recombination scenarios. A later analysis defined each TCR beta chain by its CDR3 amino acid sequence plus V-gene family, and excluded reads lacking a unique V-gene family. A later analysis removed roughly 590 highly shared, low-generation-probability nucleotide sequences to deal with suspected cross-contamination and a sequencing artifact. In a later analysis, a clonal expansion index was calculated for each public chain from normalized within-repertoire ranks of inferred template counts. In a later analysis, generation probabilities were computed using a VDJ recombination model fitted to out-of-frame rearrangements, and the results were checked against IGoR. A later analysis scored TCR-TCR, TCR-HLA and TCR-CMV co-occurrence with hypergeometric tests, applying a repertoire-size bias correction to TCR pairs. In a later analysis, false discovery rates were estimated by permuting HLA or CMV assignments 20 times. In a later analysis, co-occurring TCRs were grouped using DBSCAN, with TCRdist sequence similarity added in when clustering inside HLA-allele-positive subsets. Co-occurrence clustering excluded repertoires with fewer than 30,000 or more than 120,000 public chains, plus five with anomalous nucleotide sharing. TCRdb's version of the immuneACCESS table is confined to in-frame rearrangements and falls short of the full clone set. An unresolved V gene accounts for under half of the shortfall where checked; the remainder is of unknown origin. V, J and clone size derive from that table, while D and trimming were established from the DNA sequence. The sample table shows some 130,000 clones, and 81% are seen once. The biggest ten clones account for about 0.7% of the sample.

In total, 600 or so healthy bone marrow donors made up the cohort. At the time of sampling, all cohort members were nominally healthy, though unrecorded immune exposures were likely present. The donor was CMV seronegative and belonged to the group of 352 seronegative cohort members. A peripheral blood sample was collected from each donor, and TCR beta sequencing was performed on peripheral blood mononuclear cells. Genomic DNA was extracted from the blood cell samples with the Qiagen DNeasy Blood Extraction Kit. From the germline V gene (reference sequence), CDR1 is SSHAT and CDR2 is FNYEAQ. The CDR3 has 14 amino acids, counting the end cysteine and phenylalanine. The CDR3 DNA has 42 bases and is translated from base 1. V lost 5 bases and J lost 3 bases, and the count of bases not matched to a germline gene is 3. In regard to this clone: Its specific antigen is unknown. No base quality values were provided; no much bigger clone lies one nucleotide off.

Material for sequencing was PBMCs. Here the chain combines TRBV7-7 and TRBJ1-4; TRBD1 fits 7 bases in the junction. This TCR was recovered from a man younger than 35 in good health and CMV-seronegative. The DNA sequence is TGTGCCAGCAGCGTGGGACAGCCTAATGAAAAACTGTTTTTT. Translated, it gives CASSVGQPNEKLFF. The full variable domain, with segments outside the CDR3 supplied by the reference TRBV7-7 and TRBJ1-4 proteins, appears as GAGVSQSPRYKVTKRGQDVTLRCDPISSHATLYWYQQALGQGPEFLTYFNYEAQPDKSGLPSDRFSAERPEGSISTLTIQRTEQRDSAMYRCASSVGQPNEKLFFGSGTQLSVL.